This record concerns one TCR beta chain sequence. Its antigen is unknown. This record belongs to a study of T cells in localized non-small cell lung cancer. Findings and limits, study-wide: Appearing in adjacent lung were a median about 60 of the top 100 tumor clones. Uninvolved nearby lung showed the greatest T cell clonality, exceeding that found in tumor.

The protocol was immunoSEQ multiplex PCR, while the TCRdb copy is restricted to in-frame clones and leaves out a portion. The table includes under 70,000 clones, 86% detected once. There are 13 residues in the CDR3. The germline CDR1 and CDR2 sequences are LNHDA and SQIVND (reference sequence). V lost 4 bases and J 5 bases, leaving 12 bases between the germline ends. The receptor's source is a woman aged 40-69 years with stage I lung adenocarcinoma. The V gene is TRBV19, the J gene TRBJ2-7, with D perhaps given as TRBD1 or TRBD2 (5 bases each). The material sequenced was peripheral blood, taken before any cancer treatment. The CDR3 nucleotides are TGTGCCAGTAGTAGGCAGGGAGCCAACGAGCAGTACTTC. It codes for CASSRQGANEQYF.